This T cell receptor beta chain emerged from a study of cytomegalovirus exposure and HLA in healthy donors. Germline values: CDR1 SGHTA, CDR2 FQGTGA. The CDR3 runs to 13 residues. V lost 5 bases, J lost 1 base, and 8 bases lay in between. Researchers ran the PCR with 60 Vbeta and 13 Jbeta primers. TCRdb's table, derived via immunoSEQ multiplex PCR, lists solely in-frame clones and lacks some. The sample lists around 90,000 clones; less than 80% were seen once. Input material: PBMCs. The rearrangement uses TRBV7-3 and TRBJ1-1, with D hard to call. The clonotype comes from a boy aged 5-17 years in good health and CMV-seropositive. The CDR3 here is CASSTQENTEAFF. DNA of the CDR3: TGTGCCAGCAGCACCCAGGAGAACACTGAAGCTTTCTTT.